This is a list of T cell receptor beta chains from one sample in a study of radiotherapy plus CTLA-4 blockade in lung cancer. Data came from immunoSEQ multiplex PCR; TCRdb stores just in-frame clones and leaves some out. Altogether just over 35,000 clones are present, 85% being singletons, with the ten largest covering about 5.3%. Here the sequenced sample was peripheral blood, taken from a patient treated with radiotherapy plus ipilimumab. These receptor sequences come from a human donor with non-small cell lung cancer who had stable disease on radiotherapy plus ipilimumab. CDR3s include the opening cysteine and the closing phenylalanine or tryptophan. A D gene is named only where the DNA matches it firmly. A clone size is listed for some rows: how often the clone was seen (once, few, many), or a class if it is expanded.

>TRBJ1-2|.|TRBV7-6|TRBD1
TGTGCCAGCAGCTTAGGGGACAGGGTTGGCCACACCTTC
CASSLGDRVGHTF
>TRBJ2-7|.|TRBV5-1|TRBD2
TGCGCCAGCAGCTACGAGACTAGCGGGAGCTACGAGCAGTACTTC
CASSYETSGSYEQYF
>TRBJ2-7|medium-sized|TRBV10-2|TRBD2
TGCGCCAGCAGAAACAGGCGGGGGACCTACGAGCAGTACTTC
CASRNRRGTYEQYF
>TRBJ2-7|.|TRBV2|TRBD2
TGTGCCAGCAGTGAAGCGGGACTAGCGACAGGCGAGCAGTACTTC
CASSEAGLATGEQYF
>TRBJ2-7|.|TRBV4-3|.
TGCGCCAGCAGCCAAGGATCGGGAAACTCCTACGAGCAGTACTTC
CASSQGSGNSYEQYF
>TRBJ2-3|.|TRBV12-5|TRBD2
TGTGCTAGTGGGGAGAGCGGGACTCGCACAGATACGCAGTATTTT
CASGESGTRTDTQYF
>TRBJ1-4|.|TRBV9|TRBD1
TGTGCCAGCAGTTCCGGGACAGGGTCTAATGAAAAACTGTTTTTT
CASSSGTGSNEKLFF
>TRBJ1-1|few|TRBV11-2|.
TGTGCCAGCAAGGGTGCAGGGCAGAACACTGAAGCTTTCTTT
CASKGAGQNTEAFF
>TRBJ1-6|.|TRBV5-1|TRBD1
TGCGCCAGCAGCCGGGGACAGGGGAATAATTCACCCCTCCACTTT
CASSRGQGNNSPLHF
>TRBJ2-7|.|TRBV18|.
TGTGCCAGCTCACCAACAGGGCCTCCTACCTACGAGCAGTACTTC
CASSPTGPPTYEQYF
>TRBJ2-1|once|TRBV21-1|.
TGTGCCAGCAGCGCGGGACTAGCGGAATGGAATGAGCAGTTCTTC
CASSAGLAEWNEQFF
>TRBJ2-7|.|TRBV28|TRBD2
TGTGGGGTAGCGGGAGGGCCCCACGAGCAGTACTTC
CGVAGGPHEQYF
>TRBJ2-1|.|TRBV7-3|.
TGTGCCAGCAGCTTAAGGGCAGCATCTTACAATGAGCAGTTCTTC
CASSLRAASYNEQFF
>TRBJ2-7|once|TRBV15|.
TGTGCCACCAGCAGGGCCGGGACACGGGACGAGCAGTACTTC
CATSRAGTRDEQYF
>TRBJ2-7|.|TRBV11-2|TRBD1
TGTGCCAGCAGCATACTCTCCGGGACAGGGACTTACGAGCAGTACTTC
CASSILSGTGTYEQYF
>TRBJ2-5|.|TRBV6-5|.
TGTGCCAGCAGTTTCTCGGGACACATCCAAGAGACCCAGTACTTC
CASSFSGHIQETQYF
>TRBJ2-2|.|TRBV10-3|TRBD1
TGTGCCATCAGTGAGTACAGGGGGTCCGACGGGGAGCTGTTTTTT
CAISEYRGSDGELFF
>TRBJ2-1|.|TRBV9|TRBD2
TGTGCCAGCAGCGTTTACTTAGCGGGAGCGGGCAATGAGCAGTTCTTC
CASSVYLAGAGNEQFF
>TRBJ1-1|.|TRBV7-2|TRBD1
TGTACCAGCAGCTCGAGGACAGGGGGCGCCCCAACTGAAGCTTTCTTT
CTSSSRTGGAPTEAFF
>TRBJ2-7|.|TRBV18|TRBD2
TGTGCCAGCTCACCCTACGCGGGACTAGCGGAGACGAGCTCCTACGAGCAGTACTTC
CASSPYAGLAETSSYEQYF
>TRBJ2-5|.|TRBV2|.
TGTGCCAGCAGTGAACGGCGGGACGTTCTGCGGGAGACCCAGTACTTC
CASSERRDVLRETQYF
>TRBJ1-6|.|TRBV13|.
TGTGCCAGCAGCTTAGAGACAGGCATTAATTCACCCCTCCACTTT
CASSLETGINSPLHF
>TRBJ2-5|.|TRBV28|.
TGTGCCAGCAGTTCGGCCGGGGGAGGCTCAGAGACCCAGTACTTC
CASSSAGGGSETQYF
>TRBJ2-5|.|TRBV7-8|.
TGTGCCAGCAGCCAAGCGGGACAGGCAGAGACCCAGTACTTC
CASSQAGQAETQYF
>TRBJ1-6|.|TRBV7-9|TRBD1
TGTGCCAGCAGCACGGGACAGCGTAATTCACCCCTCCACTTT
CASSTGQRNSPLHF
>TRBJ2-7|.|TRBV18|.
TGTGCCAGCTCACCACCCCTCGGGGGGCCGGGCGAGCAGTACTTC
CASSPPLGGPGEQYF
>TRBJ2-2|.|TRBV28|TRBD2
TGTGCCAGCAGTTTCATGAGACTAGCGGGGGGCACCGGGGAGCTGTTTTTT
CASSFMRLAGGTGELFF
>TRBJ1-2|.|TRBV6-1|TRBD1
TGTGCCAGCAGTGAAACGGGGACAGCGGATGGCTACACCTTC
CASSETGTADGYTF
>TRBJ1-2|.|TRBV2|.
TGTGCCAGCAGTGAATCAGGACAAGATGGCTACACCTTC
CASSESGQDGYTF
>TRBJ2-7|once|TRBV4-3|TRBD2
TGCGCCAGCAGCCAACTGAGGGCTAGCGGCTCCTACGAGCAGTACTTC
CASSQLRASGSYEQYF
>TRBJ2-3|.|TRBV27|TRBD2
TGTGCCAGCAGTCCTCGCACTAGCGACCCCCTCGCCGGCTCGCAGTATTTT
CASSPRTSDPLAGSQYF
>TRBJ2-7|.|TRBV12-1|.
TGTGCCAGCAGCTCTGAAGGGACTAGCGGCTCCTACGAGCAGTACTTC
CASSSEGTSGSYEQYF
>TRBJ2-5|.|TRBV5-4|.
TGTGCCAGCAGCCCAAACGGGGGGAGGGGGCAAGAGACCCAGTACTTC
CASSPNGGRGQETQYF
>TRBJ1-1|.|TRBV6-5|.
TGTGCCAGCAGTCGATCAGGGGCTATGAACACTGAAGCTTTCTTT
CASSRSGAMNTEAFF
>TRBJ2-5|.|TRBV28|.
TGTGCCAGCAGTTCATCCGTACAGTGGGAAGAGACCCAGTACTTC
CASSSSVQWEETQYF
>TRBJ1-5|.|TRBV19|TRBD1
TGTGCCAGTAGTATAGGCCCCGGGACAGACAATCAGCCCCAGCATTTT
CASSIGPGTDNQPQHF
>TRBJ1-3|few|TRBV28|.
TGTGCCAGCAGTTATGGGACTGATGGGGACACCATATATTTT
CASSYGTDGDTIYF
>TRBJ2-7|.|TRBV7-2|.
TGTGCCAGCAGGAGGGGCGGGATTGCGACCTACGAGCAGTACTTC
CASRRGGIATYEQYF
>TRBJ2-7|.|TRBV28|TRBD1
TGTGCCAGCAGTTTACCAGGACAGGGCGCCTACGAGCAGTACTTC
CASSLPGQGAYEQYF
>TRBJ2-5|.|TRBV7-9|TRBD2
TGTGCCAGCAGCTCAGGGACTAGTGGAGAGACCCAGTACTTC
CASSSGTSGETQYF
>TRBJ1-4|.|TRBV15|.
TGTGCCACCAGCAGAGTTTCAGGGGATGAAAAACTGTTTTTT
CATSRVSGDEKLFF
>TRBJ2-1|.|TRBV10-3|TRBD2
TGTGCCATCAGTCTAGCGGGACTTAGCTCCTACAATGAGCAGTTCTTC
CAISLAGLSSYNEQFF
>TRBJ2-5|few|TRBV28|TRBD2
TGTGCCAGCACCTCCTCTCCAGACGGGGGGAGGAAGACCCAGTACTTC
CASTSSPDGGRKTQYF
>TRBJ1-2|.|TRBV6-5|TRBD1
TGTGCCAGCAGTTTAGAGACAGGGGCTAACTATGGCTACACCTTC
CASSLETGANYGYTF
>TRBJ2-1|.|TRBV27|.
TGTGCCAGCAGTCGCCTAGCTGGTGAGCAGTTCTTC
CASSRLAGEQFF
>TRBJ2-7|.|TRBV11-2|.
TGTGCCAGCAGCTTCCTAGAACAGGGGAGGAAGTACGAGCAGTACTTC
CASSFLEQGRKYEQYF
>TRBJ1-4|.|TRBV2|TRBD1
TGTGCCAGCAGTGTACAGGGGGCTAATGAAAAACTGTTTTTT
CASSVQGANEKLFF
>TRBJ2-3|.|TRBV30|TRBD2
TGTGCCTGGAGCTTTTTCGGGAGGACAGATACGCAGTATTTT
CAWSFFGRTDTQYF
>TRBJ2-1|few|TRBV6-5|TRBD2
TGTGCCAGCAGTTCGTGGACTAGCGGGAACAATGAGCAGTTCTTC
CASSSWTSGNNEQFF